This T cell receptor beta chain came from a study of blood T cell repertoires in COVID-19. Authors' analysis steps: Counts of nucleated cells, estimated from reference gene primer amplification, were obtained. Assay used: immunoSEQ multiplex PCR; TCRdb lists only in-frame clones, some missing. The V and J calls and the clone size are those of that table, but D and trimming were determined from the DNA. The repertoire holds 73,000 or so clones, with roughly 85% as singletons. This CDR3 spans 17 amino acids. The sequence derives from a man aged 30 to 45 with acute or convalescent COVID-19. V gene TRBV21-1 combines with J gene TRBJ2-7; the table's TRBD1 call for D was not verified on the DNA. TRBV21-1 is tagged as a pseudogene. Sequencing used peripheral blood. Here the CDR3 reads CASSKAASRDGPYEQYF. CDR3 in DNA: TGTGCCAGCAGCAAAGCAGCCTCCAGGGATGGGCCCTACGAGCAGTACTTC.